Listed here is a single TCR beta chain. CDR1 and CDR2 from the germline V gene are SGHNT and YYREEE (reference sequence). The CDR3 consists of 12 residues. V dropped 0 bases and J dropped 4 bases, with 4 bases sitting between them. Methods used by the authors: Reference gene primer amplification yielded estimated nucleated cell counts. This table comes from immunoSEQ multiplex PCR, and its TCRdb copy is limited to in-frame clones, with some not included. The V and J calls and clone size were taken over from that table, and D and trimming were inferred from the DNA. The sample holds tens of thousands of clones; about two thirds are singletons and the top ten take 4% to 5%. This sample is part of a study of blood T cell repertoires in COVID-19. Study context: From the United States, Italy and Spain came samples of acute and convalescent COVID-19. The analysed material was cDNA or gDNA that came from T cells, B-cell-depleted T cells, or PBMCs.

The clonotype was recovered from a woman aged 70-85 years with COVID-19, enrolled during active disease. Sequenced material: peripheral blood. This chain links TRBV5-4 with TRBJ1-2; D gene unclear. CDR3: CASSLGSYGYTF. The DNA of the CDR3 is TGTGCCAGCAGCTTGGGCAGCTATGGCTACACCTTC.